One and the same sample provided the 29 T cell receptor beta chains below, sequenced in a study (dated by TCRdb to 2014 to 2015). Receptors were amplified or captured by 5' RACE. Sequenced on an Illumina MiSeq. TCRdb reran the public reads through fastp at Q25 and MiXCR, keeping productive beta chains. Each CDR3 protein gets just one entry, which takes the most common genes and DNA from the rows behind it. Across this sample there are approximately 6,000 distinct CDR3 sequences, with roughly two thirds seen only once. Jointly, the top ten make up 3% to 5% of the sample. The sample taken for sequencing was memory CD4+ T cells sorted from a lymph node. The cell subset or site label on this specimen signifies: memory CD4+ T cells, CD4+CD45RO+CD25-. The receptors stem from a female donor with breast cancer.

The chain uses TRBV20-1 and TRBJ1-1, with a tentative D call TRBD1 (5 bases). The CDR3 spans 11 residues. Looked up from germline, CDR1 is DFQATT and CDR2 is SNEGSKA (reference sequence). V lost 6 bases and J lost 8, with 13 bases in between. The CDR3 sequence is CSALVRGEAFF. As DNA, the CDR3 is TGCAGTGCCCTTGTTCGGGGGGAAGCTTTCTTT.

This clonotype is labeled as large. This chain joins TRBV5-1 and TRBJ2-6; D uncertain. Germline-derived CDR1 and CDR2 are SGHRS and YFSETQ. V dropped 0 bases and J dropped 1 base, with 8 bases sitting between them. This CDR3 has 16 amino acids. The CDR3 DNA reads TGCGCCAGCAGCTTGGAGAACCCTTCTGGGGCCAACGTCCTGACTTTC. Translating it yields CASSLENPSGANVLTF.

This clonotype was detected a few times. The chain joins TRBV12-3 or TRBV12-4 to TRBJ2-1, with TRBD2 matching over 14 bases. V lost 5 bases to trimming and J lost 0 bases; unmatched junction nucleotides: 6. CDR3 length equals 18 residues. CDR3 protein: CASSPGLAGASSYNEQFF. The CDR3 region has the DNA TGTGCCAGCAGTCCGGGACTAGCGGGGGCCAGCTCCTACAATGAGCAGTTCTTC.

The chain employs TRBV7-6 and TRBJ2-5; possible D gene TRBD2, 7 bases. Germline CDR1 is SGHVS and CDR2 is FNYEAQ. The ends were cut back, 5 bases at V and 4 bases at J, with 23 bases in the middle. The CDR3 is 17 residues long. The CDR3 protein is CASSLSPSRGPTETQYF. As DNA, the CDR3 is TGTGCCAGCAGCCTCTCCCCTTCGCGGGGGCCCACAGAGACCCAGTACTTC.

V and J are TRBV20-1 and TRBJ2-3, with D tentatively TRBD2 (5 bases). The germline V and J ends were trimmed by 8 bases and 5 bases, with 14 bases remaining between them. This CDR3 comprises 12 residues. Germline-derived CDR1 and CDR2 are DFQATT and SNEGSKA (reference sequence). The CDR3 DNA follows: TGCAGTATAACGGGATTTCAAGATACGCAGTATTTT. Encoded protein: CSITGFQDTQYF.

This chain connects TRBV7-9 to TRBJ2-7; a weak D match, TRBD2 (7 bases). CDR1 is SEHNR and CDR2 is FQNEAQ in the germline V gene (reference sequence). The CDR3 runs 16 residues. Trimming stripped 2 bases from V and 3 bases from J, with 17 bases between. The CDR3 nucleotides are TGTGCCAGCAGCTTAAGAGGGGGGGGAGAACTCTACGAGCAGTACTTC. Its protein product is CASSLRGGGELYEQYF.

This chain joins TRBV27 and TRBJ2-2; tentatively, D is TRBD1 (5 bases). The tail of the sequence fits TRBJ2-3 better, so the J call may be wrong. From germline, CDR1 is MNHEY and CDR2 SMNVEV (reference sequence). This CDR3 is 13 amino acids long. The CDR3 sequence is CASSLLGAGTQYF. In DNA, the CDR3 is TGTGCCAGCAGTTTACTAGGGGCCGGGACGCAGTATTTT.

The chain carries TRBV5-1 and TRBJ2-1; 11 bases align to TRBD2. Germline values: CDR1 SGHRS, CDR2 YFSETQ. The CDR3 has 14 amino acids. V dropped 4 bases and J dropped 5; count of bases not matched to a gene: 2. CDR3 protein: CASSRSGGDNEQFF. In DNA form, the CDR3 reads TGCGCCAGCAGCCGTAGCGGGGGGGACAATGAGCAGTTCTTC.

This clonotype came up a few times. The V gene is TRBV4-1, the J gene TRBJ2-1, with 8 bases identical to TRBD1. The CDR3 consists of 16 residues. Germline assignment: CDR1 MGHRA and CDR2 YSYEKL. V was clipped by 1 base and J by 4 bases; unmatched bases: 6. Here the CDR3 DNA reads TGCGCCAGCAGCCAAGGGCGGCAGGGGGCATACAATGAGCAGTTCTTC. It translates to CASSQGRQGAYNEQFF.

The V gene is TRBV10-3, the J gene TRBJ2-2; D uncertain. Germline V CDR1 and CDR2: ENHRY, SYGVKD. With 3 bases removed from V and 1 base from J, the gap between germline ends came to 18 bases. The CDR3 is 18 residues long. CDR3 residues: CAISENWQIMMNTGELFF. DNA for the CDR3: TGTGCCATCAGTGAAAACTGGCAGATAATGATGAACACCGGGGAGCTGTTTTTT.

Regarding this clonotype: The conserved phenylalanine or tryptophan normally closing the CDR3 is absent here, so this likely arose from a read error. J is TRBJ2-3 and V is TRBV20-1; TRBD2 matches 13 bases. The CDR3 is 15 residues long. V gave up 0 bases and J gave up 8 bases; unmatched junction bases: 5. Germline loops: CDR1 DFQATT, CDR2 SNEGSKA (reference sequence). The chain's CDR3 is CSARDTSGRAATQYI. CDR3 in DNA: TGCAGTGCTAGAGATACTAGCGGGAGGGCCGCTACGCAGTATATT.

The chain couples TRBV15 to TRBJ1-1; D is uncertain. Trimming stripped 1 base from V and 5 bases from J, with 5 bases between. The CDR3 spans 12 residues. Germline assignment: CDR1 LNHNV and CDR2 YYDKDF (reference sequence). The CDR3 spells CATSRVGTEAFF. The CDR3 DNA sequence: TGTGCCACCAGCAGAGTGGGGACTGAAGCTTTCTTT.

This clonotype was picked up a small number of times. The J gene is TRBJ2-7, the V gene TRBV3-1; 7 bases align to TRBD2. Losses at the gene ends were 4 bases for V and 3 bases for J; bases not matched to a gene: 6. Germline V gene lookup returns CDR1 LGHDT and CDR2 YNNKEL (reference sequence). This CDR3 contains 14 residues. CDR3 DNA: TGTGCCAGCAGCCCCTGGACTAGAGTCTACGAGCAGTACTTC. Translation: CASSPWTRVYEQYF.

This clonotype showed up just a few times. The chain joins TRBV5-1 to TRBJ2-1; D may be TRBD1 or TRBD2 (5 bases each). The germline CDR1 and CDR2 sequences are SGHRS and YFSETQ. Trimming took off 0 bases at V and 5 bases at J, with 12 bases between the two ends. This CDR3 spans 15 amino acids. The CDR3: CASSLGGRGHNEQFF. In DNA, the CDR3 is TGCGCCAGCAGCTTGGGAGGTCGGGGACACAATGAGCAGTTCTTC.

The genes are TRBV20-1 and TRBJ2-5; D may be TRBD1 (5 bases). CDR3 length: 13 amino acids. CDR1 and CDR2 (germline): DFQATT, SNEGSKA (reference sequence). V was clipped by 4 bases and J by 4 bases, with 13 bases between them. CDR3 DNA: TGCAGTGCTAAGTGGACAATCCCAGAGACCCAGTACTTC. Amino acids: CSAKWTIPETQYF.

The rearrangement joins TRBV15 to TRBJ2-5, with D perhaps matching TRBD2 (6 bases). The CDR3 length is 15 residues. CDR1 is LNHNV, CDR2 YYDKDF, per germline (reference sequence). The germline V and J ends were trimmed by 3 bases and 2 bases, with 13 bases remaining between them. The CDR3 region is CATSSGSSGQETQYF. The CDR3 DNA follows: TGTGCCACCAGCAGCGGGAGTAGCGGTCAAGAGACCCAGTACTTC. The whole variable domain, filled in from reference TRBV15 and TRBJ2-5, reads DAMVIQNPRYQVTQFGKPVTLSCSQTLNHNVMYWYQQKSSQAPKLLFHYYDKDFNNEADTPDNFQSRRPNTSFCFLDIRSPGLGDTAMYLCATSSGSSGQETQYFGPGTRLLVL.

The rearrangement uses TRBV24-1 and TRBJ1-1, with D perhaps TRBD1 (5 bases). The ends were cut back, 1 base at V and 1 base at J, with 15 bases in the middle. The CDR3 is 17 residues long. Germline assignment: CDR1 KGHDR and CDR2 SFDVKD. CDR3 sequence reads: CATSDFGQGVGNTEAFF. CDR3 nucleotides: TGTGCCACCAGTGATTTCGGGCAGGGTGTAGGGAACACTGAAGCTTTCTTT.

This chain connects TRBV28 to TRBJ1-6, with unresolved D. Trimming pared 5 bases from V and 4 bases from J, leaving 12 bases between. In germline, CDR1 is MDHEN, CDR2 SYDVKM. There are 15 residues in the CDR3. CDR3 amino acids: CASSEPRSYNSPLHF. For the CDR3, the DNA is TGTGCCAGCAGTGAACCACGCTCTTATAATTCACCCCTCCACTTT.

J is TRBJ2-1 and V is TRBV12-3 or TRBV12-4; 9 nucleotides align to TRBD1. V shed 6 bases, J shed 16 bases, and the junction held 16 bases outside the gene matches. The CDR3 has 14 residues. CDR3 protein: CASRRQGGGTEAFF. CDR3 sequence (DNA): TGTGCCAGCAGACGACAGGGGGGTGGCACTGAAGCTTTCTTC.

About this clonotype: Sequence at one end of the junction differs from germline and may be a read error. This sequence joins TRBV4-2 and TRBJ2-3; D gene uncertain. The CDR3 has 13 residues. The germline CDR1 and CDR2 sequences are LGHNA and YNFKEQ. The CDR3 sequence: CASSPASRDTQYF. CDR3 nucleotides: TGTGCCAGCAGCCCGGCAAGCAGAGATACGCAGTATTTT.

The V gene is TRBV6-1, the J gene TRBJ1-2; no clear D. Germline CDR1 is MNHNS and CDR2 is SASEGT. Trimming cost V 10 bases and J 4 bases, with 10 bases left between them. The CDR3 sequence is 11 residues long. The CDR3 bases are TGTGCCACCCAGGACGGCTATGGCTACACCTTC. It is translated as CATQDGYGYTF.

The chain is built from TRBV5-1 and TRBJ2-7; D tentatively reads TRBD1 or TRBD2 (5 bases each). The V end was cut by 0 bases, the J end by 5 bases, with 18 bases between. Per germline, CDR1 SGHRS and CDR2 YFSETQ. The CDR3 loop spans 16 amino acids. The CDR3 DNA reads TGCGCCAGCAGCTTGGCCGTCGGGGCAGGACTCGACGAGCAGTACTTC. The encoded protein is CASSLAVGAGLDEQYF.

This clonotype has only one observation. Sequence at one end of the junction differs from germline and may be a read error. The chain carries TRBV27 and TRBJ1-2; the match to TRBD1 covers 7 bases. The CDR3 is 13 residues long. Germline V gene lookup returns CDR1 MNHEY and CDR2 SMNVEV (reference sequence). The CDR3: CASSALQGYGYAF. The CDR3 region has the DNA TGTGCCAGCAGTGCCTTACAGGGGTACGGCTACGCCTTC.

The chain links TRBV6-5 to TRBJ2-1, with TRBD2 matching 10 bases. Germline V CDR1 and CDR2: MNHEY, SVGAGI. CDR3 length: 15 amino acids. Germline trimming cut 6 bases from V and 8 bases from J; bases unmatched to any gene: 10. Here the CDR3 DNA reads TGTGCCAGCAGAGAAGGGCTAGCGGGGGTGTATGAGCAGTTCTTC. Translated, it gives CASREGLAGVYEQFF.

The chain has TRBV5-1 and TRBJ2-3; 12 bases map to TRBD2. The V gene's germline CDR1 is SGHRS and CDR2 YFSETQ. CDR3 length: 16 residues. The junction had 5 bases not matched to a gene; V was cut back by 4 bases and J by 2 bases. CDR3 sequence (DNA): TGCGCCAGCAGCCAAGGACTAGCGGGGTTCACAGATACGCAGTATTTT. Encoded protein: CASSQGLAGFTDTQYF.

This clonotype was seen a single time. The chain links TRBV5-1 to TRBJ2-7; a possible D gene is TRBD1 (8 bases). V was cut by 0 bases and J by 6 bases, with 19 bases left in between. The germline gives CDR1 SGHRS, CDR2 YFSETQ. The CDR3 is made up of 16 amino acids. In DNA form, the CDR3 reads TGCGCCAGCAGCTTGGTTGTGACAGGGGAGGGGAGCGAGCAGTACTTC. Its translation is CASSLVVTGEGSEQYF.

The chain carries TRBV6-6 and TRBJ1-6, with D unclear. CDR1 and CDR2 (germline): MNHNY, SVGAGI (reference sequence). The CDR3 is 13 residues long. Deletions cut 4 bases from V and 7 bases from J, with 8 bases between. The CDR3 DNA reads as TGTGCCAGCAGTTCCCCGGAAAATTCACCCCTCCACTTT. It translates to CASSSPENSPLHF.

V and J are TRBV7-2 and TRBJ2-1; D assignment may be TRBD1 or TRBD2 (5 bases each). Matching the DNA end better, TRBJ2-5 makes the J call doubtful. This CDR3 has 13 amino acids. CDR1 is SGHTA, CDR2 FQGNSA, per germline. The CDR3 region is CASSLQGGRGQYF. DNA of the CDR3: TGTGCCAGCAGCTTACAGGGTGGTCGGGGCCAGTACTTC.

J is TRBJ2-1 and V is TRBV5-1; 14 bases are shared with TRBD2. Losses at the gene ends were 1 base for V and 7 bases for J; bases not matched to a gene: 7. The CDR3 runs to 17 residues. CDR1 and CDR2 (germline): SGHRS, YFSETQ. DNA for the CDR3: TGCGCCAGCAGCTTGACCGGGACTAGCGGGAGTGGAAATGAGCAGTTCTTC. It codes for CASSLTGTSGSGNEQFF. The whole variable domain, remainder taken from reference TRBV5-1 and TRBJ2-1, is KAGVTQTPRYLIKTRGQQVTLSCSPISGHRSVSWYQQTPGQGLQFLFEYFSETQRNKGNFPGRFSGRQFSNSRSEMNVSTLELGDSALYLCASSLTGTSGSGNEQFFGPGTRLTVL.